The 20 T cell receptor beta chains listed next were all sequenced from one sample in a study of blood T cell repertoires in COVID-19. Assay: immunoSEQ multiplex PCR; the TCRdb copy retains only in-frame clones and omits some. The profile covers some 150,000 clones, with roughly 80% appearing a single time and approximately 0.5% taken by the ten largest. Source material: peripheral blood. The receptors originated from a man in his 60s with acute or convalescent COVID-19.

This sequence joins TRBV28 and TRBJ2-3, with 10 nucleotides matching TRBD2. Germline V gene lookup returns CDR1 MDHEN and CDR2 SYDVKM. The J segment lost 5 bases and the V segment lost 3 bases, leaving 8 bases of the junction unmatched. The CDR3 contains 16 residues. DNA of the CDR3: TGTGCCAGCAGTTTGATAGCGGGAGGTTTTAGAGATACGCAGTATTTT. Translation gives CASSLIAGGFRDTQYF.

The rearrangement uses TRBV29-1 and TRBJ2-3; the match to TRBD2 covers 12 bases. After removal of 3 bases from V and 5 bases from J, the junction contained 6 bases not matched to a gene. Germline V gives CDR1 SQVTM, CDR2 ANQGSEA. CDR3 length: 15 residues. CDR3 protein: CSVELAGGPGDTQYF. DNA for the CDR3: TGCAGCGTTGAGCTAGCGGGAGGGCCGGGAGATACGCAGTATTTT.

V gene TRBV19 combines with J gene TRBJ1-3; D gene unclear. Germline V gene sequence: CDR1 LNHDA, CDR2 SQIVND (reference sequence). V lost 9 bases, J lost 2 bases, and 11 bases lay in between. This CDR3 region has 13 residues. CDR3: CASRDQTGNTIYF. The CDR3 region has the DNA TGTGCCAGCCGGGATCAGACTGGAAACACCATATATTTT.

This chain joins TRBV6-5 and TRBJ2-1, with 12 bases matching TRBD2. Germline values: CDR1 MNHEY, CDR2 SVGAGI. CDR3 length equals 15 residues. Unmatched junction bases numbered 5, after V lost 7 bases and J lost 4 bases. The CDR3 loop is CASKRLAGGYNEQFF. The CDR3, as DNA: TGTGCCAGCAAGAGGCTAGCGGGGGGGTACAATGAGCAGTTCTTC.

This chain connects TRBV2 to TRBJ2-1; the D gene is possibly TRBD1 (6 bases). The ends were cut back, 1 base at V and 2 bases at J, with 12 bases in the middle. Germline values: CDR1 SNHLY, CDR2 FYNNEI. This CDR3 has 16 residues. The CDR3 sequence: CASSEVTGRTYNEQFF. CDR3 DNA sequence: TGTGCCAGCAGTGAAGTTACAGGGCGGACCTACAATGAGCAGTTCTTC.

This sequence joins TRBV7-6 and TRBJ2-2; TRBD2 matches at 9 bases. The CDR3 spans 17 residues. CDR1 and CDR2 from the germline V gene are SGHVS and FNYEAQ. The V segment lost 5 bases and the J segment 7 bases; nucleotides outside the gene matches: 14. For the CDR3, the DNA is TGTGCCAGCAGCACCCGAGCGTCTAGCGGGAAGTACGGGGAGCTGTTTTTT. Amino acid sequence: CASSTRASSGKYGELFF.

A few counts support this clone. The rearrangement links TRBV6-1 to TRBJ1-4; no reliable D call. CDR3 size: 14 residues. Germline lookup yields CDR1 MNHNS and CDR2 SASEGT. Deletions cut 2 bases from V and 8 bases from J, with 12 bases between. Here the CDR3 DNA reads TGTGCCAGCAGTGAAACGCGAGGGAGGGAAAAACTGTTTTTT. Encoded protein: CASSETRGREKLFF.

In nucleotides, the CDR3 is TGTGCCAGCAGCGGTAACAGGATTACTTACACTGAAGCTTTCTTT. Amino acid sequence: CASSGNRITYTEAFF. J is TRBJ1-1 and V is TRBV7-9; the D gene is possibly TRBD1 (5 bases). V lost 5 bases to trimming and J lost 3 bases, with 16 bases between them. The germline V gene encodes CDR1 SEHNR and CDR2 FQNEAQ (reference sequence). The CDR3 runs 15 residues.

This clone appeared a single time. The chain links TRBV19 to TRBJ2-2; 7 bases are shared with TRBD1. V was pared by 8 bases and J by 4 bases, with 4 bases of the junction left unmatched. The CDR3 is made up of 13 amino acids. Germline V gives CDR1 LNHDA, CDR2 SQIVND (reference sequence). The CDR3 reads CASRQGTTGELFF. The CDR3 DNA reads TGTGCCAGTCGACAGGGTACCACCGGGGAGCTGTTTTTT.

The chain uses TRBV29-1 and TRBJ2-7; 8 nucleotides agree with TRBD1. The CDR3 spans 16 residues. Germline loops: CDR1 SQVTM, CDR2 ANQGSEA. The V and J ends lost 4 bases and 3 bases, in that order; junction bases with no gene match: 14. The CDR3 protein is CSVAAPRDRSNYEQYF. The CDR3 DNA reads TGCAGCGTTGCCGCGCCCCGGGACAGGTCAAACTACGAGCAGTACTTC.

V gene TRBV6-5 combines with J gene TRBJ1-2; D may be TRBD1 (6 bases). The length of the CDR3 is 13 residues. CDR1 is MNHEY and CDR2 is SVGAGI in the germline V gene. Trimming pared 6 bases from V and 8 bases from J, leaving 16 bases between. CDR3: CASSLDRHRGYTF. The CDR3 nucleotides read TGTGCCAGCAGCCTTGACAGGCATAGGGGCTACACCTTC.

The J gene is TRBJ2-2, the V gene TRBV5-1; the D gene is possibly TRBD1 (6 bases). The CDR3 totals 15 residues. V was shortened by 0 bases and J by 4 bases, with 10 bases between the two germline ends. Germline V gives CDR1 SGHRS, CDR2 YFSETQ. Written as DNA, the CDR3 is TGCGCCAGCAGCTTGGCACAGGGAATCACCGGGGAGCTGTTTTTT. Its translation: CASSLAQGITGELFF. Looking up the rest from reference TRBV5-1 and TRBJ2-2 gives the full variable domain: KAGVTQTPRYLIKTRGQQVTLSCSPISGHRSVSWYQQTPGQGLQFLFEYFSETQRNKGNFPGRFSGRQFSNSRSEMNVSTLELGDSALYLCASSLAQGITGELFFGEGSRLTVL.

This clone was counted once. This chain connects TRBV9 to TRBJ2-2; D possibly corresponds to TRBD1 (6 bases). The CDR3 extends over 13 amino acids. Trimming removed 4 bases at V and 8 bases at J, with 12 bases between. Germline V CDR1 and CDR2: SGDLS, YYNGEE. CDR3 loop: CASSPVDRGELFF. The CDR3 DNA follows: TGTGCCAGCAGCCCTGTTGACAGGGGGGAGCTGTTTTTT. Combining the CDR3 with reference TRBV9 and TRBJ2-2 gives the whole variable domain DSGVTQTPKHLITATGQRVTLRCSPRSGDLSVYWYQQSLDQGLQFLIQYYNGEERAKGNILERFSAQQFPDLHSELNLSSLELGDSALYFCASSPVDRGELFFGEGSRLTVL.

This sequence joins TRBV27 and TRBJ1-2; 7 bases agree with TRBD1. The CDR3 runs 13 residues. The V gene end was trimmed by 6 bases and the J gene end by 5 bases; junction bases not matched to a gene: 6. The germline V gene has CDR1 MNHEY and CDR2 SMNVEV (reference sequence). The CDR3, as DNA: TGTGCCAGCAGGGCTGCAGGGGGATATGGCTACACCTTC. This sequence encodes CASRAAGGYGYTF.

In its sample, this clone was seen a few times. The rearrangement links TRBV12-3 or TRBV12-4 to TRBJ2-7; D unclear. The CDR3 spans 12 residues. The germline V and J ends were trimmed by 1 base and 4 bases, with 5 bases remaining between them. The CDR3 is CASSLGSYEQYF. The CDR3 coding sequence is TGTGCCAGCAGTTTAGGTAGTTACGAGCAGTACTTC.

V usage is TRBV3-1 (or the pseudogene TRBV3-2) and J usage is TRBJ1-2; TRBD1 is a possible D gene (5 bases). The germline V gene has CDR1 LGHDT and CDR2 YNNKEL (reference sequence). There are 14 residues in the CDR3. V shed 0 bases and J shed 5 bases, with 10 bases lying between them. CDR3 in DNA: TGTGCCAGCAGCCAAGATGTGGGGGGGTATGGCTACACCTTC. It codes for CASSQDVGGYGYTF.

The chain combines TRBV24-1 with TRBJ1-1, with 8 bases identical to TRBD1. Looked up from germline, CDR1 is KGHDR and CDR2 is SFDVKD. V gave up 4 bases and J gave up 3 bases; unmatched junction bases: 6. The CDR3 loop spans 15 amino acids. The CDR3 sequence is CATSERDRGDTEAFF. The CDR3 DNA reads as TGTGCCACCAGTGAACGTGACAGGGGTGACACTGAAGCTTTCTTT.

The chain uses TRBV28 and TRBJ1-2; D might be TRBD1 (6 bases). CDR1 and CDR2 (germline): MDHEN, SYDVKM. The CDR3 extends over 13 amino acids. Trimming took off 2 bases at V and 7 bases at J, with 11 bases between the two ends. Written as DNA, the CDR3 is TGTGCCAGCAGTTTAGGGGGGGCGGCTGGCTACACCTTC. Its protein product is CASSLGGAAGYTF.

The CDR3 DNA follows: TGTGCCAGCAGCCCTCGTTCGGGAAGCTCCTATAATTCACCCCTCCACTTT. This codes for CASSPRSGSSYNSPLHF. The chain joins TRBV7-2 to TRBJ1-6; no definite D call. V was cut by 5 bases and J by 0 bases, with 14 bases left in between. The germline gives CDR1 SGHTA, CDR2 FQGNSA. The CDR3 covers 17 residues.

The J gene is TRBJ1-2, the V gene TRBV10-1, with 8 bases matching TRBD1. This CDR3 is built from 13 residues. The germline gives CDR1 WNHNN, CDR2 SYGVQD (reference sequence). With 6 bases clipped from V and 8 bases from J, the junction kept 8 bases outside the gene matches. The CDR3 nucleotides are TGCGCCAGCAGACCTCAGGGGGCAGAAGGCTACACCTTC. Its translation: CASRPQGAEGYTF.